The rows below give T cell receptor beta chains drawn from one sample of a study of cytomegalovirus exposure and HLA in healthy donors. Libraries were prepared by immunoSEQ multiplex PCR; TCRdb keeps only in-frame clonotypes and omits some of them. This table has 95,000 to 150,000 clones, over 80% appearing once. What was sequenced was PBMCs. All receptors come from a man aged 30 to 39 in good health and CMV-seronegative. The CDR3 runs from the conserved cysteine through the conserved F or W.

V: TRBV10-3
J: TRBJ1-2
CDR3: CAISGDREIANYGYTF

V: TRBV19
J: TRBJ2-2
CDR3: CASVSETGSWAGELFF

V: TRBV2
J: TRBJ1-4
CDR3: CASRRASLNEKLFF

V: TRBV5-1
J: TRBJ1-2
CDR3: CASSLLSTGTDYGYTF

V: TRBV2
J: TRBJ1-1
CDR3: CASSDNRNTEAFF

V: TRBV6-5
J: TRBJ2-3
CDR3: CASRPGRGGGDTQYF

V: TRBV7-9
J: TRBJ2-1
CDR3: CASSFRRLQGGNEQFF

V: TRBV5-4
J: TRBJ1-2
CDR3: CASSPDRGYYGYTF

V: TRBV25-1
J: TRBJ1-2
CDR3: CASSEYPGYGYTF

V: TRBV19
J: TRBJ1-1
CDR3: CASSPSGTEAFF

V: TRBV5-4
J: TRBJ2-5
CDR3: CASSLRTGRETQYF

V: TRBV19
J: TRBJ1-1
CDR3: CASSIAGTKNTEAFF

V: TRBV5-6
J: TRBJ2-1
CDR3: CASSQPRLAGGPRYNEQFF

V: TRBV15
J: TRBJ1-5
CDR3: CATSRRGGAQPQHF

V: TRBV27
J: TRBJ1-2
CDR3: CASSPQTGSNYGYTF

V: TRBV5-1
J: TRBJ2-2
CDR3: CASSLNQAGLYTGELFF

V: TRBV2
J: TRBJ2-3
CDR3: CASGGLAGATDTQYF

V: TRBV7-6
J: TRBJ1-3
CDR3: CASSDRDGGSGNTIYF

V: TRBV15
J: TRBJ2-7
CDR3: CATSRVYQGADEQYF

V: TRBV11-2
J: TRBJ2-1
CDR3: CASSLGVMSSYNEQFF

V: TRBV28
J: TRBJ1-2
CDR3: CASRKGGVGYGYTF

V: TRBV5-3
J: TRBJ2-1
CDR3: CARSFGAGGHNEQFF

V: TRBV5-1
J: TRBJ1-1
CDR3: CASSATGGEDTEAFF

V: TRBV28
J: TRBJ2-7
CDR3: CASQKLAGSYEQYF

V: TRBV28
J: TRBJ1-1
CDR3: CASSPQAAGSGAFF

V: TRBV30
J: TRBJ2-7
CDR3: CAWSVTGTGIYEQYF

V: TRBV10-3
J: TRBJ2-1
CDR3: CAISWGQRGGGSYNEQFF

V: TRBV4-3
J: TRBJ2-1
CDR3: CASSPGQGPGDRFF

V: TRBV19
J: TRBJ2-1
CDR3: CASSVHSGVVVEQFF

V: TRBV6-4
J: TRBJ2-3
CDR3: CASSDSSGGSTDTQYF

V: TRBV13
J: TRBJ2-7
CDR3: CASSSRTGRYTYEQYF

V: TRBV5-1
J: TRBJ2-5
CDR3: CASSSLGAGEETQYF

V: TRBV6-6
J: TRBJ2-7
CDR3: CASSFENAAYEQYF

V: TRBV13
J: TRBJ2-7
CDR3: CASSLVSSGGIEQYF

V: TRBV4-2
J: TRBJ1-2
CDR3: CASSLTAITNYGYTF

V: TRBV2
J: TRBJ1-6
CDR3: CASRRPPHNSPLHF

V: TRBV9
J: TRBJ1-1
CDR3: CASSRVGQGYTEAFF

V: TRBV9
J: TRBJ2-1
CDR3: CASSPSGGSYNEQFF

V: TRBV5-8
J: TRBJ1-2
CDR3: CASSRGGAGGYTF

V: TRBV29-1
J: TRBJ2-7
CDR3: CSVRAGASYEQYF

V: TRBV4-3
J: .
CDR3: CASSPTAGGLSYEQYF

V: TRBV5-1
J: TRBJ2-3
CDR3: CASSGTSGAPDTQYF

V: TRBV21-1
J: TRBJ1-6
CDR3: CASSKHYNSPLHF

V: TRBV28
J: TRBJ1-6
CDR3: CASILGPARGSPLHF